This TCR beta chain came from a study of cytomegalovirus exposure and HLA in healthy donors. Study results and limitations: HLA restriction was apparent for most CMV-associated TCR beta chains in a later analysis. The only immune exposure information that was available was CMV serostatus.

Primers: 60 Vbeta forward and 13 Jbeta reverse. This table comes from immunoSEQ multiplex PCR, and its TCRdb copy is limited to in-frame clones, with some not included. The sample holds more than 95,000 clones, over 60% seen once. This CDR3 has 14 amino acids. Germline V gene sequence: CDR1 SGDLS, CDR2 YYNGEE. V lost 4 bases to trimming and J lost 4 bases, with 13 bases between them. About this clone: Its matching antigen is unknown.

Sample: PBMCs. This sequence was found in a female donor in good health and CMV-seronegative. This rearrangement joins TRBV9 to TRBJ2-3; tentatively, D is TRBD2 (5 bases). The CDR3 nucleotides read TGTGCCAGCAGCCCTCGGGGTCCCCCAGATACGCAGTATTTT. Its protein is CASSPRGPPDTQYF.